This TCR beta chain was found in a study of cytomegalovirus exposure and HLA in healthy donors. Across the study: There were 75 million to 95 million unique TCRs (from HLA-typed donors) in an early data release.

General study results and limits: An analysis was carried out at a later point. It showed that HLA-associated TCR beta chains were more clonally expanded than equally common non-associated chains. Earlier findings revealed that most TCR beta V segments proved productive either about 87% or about 30% of the time.

The PCR ran on 60 Vbeta and 13 Jbeta primers. Profiled with immunoSEQ multiplex PCR; TCRdb holds only in-frame clones, not every one. The sample has about 160,000 clones; around 82% are singletons. To note about this clone: Its specificity is not known.

V lost 2 bases and J lost 1; bases outside the gene matches: 4. The CDR3 length is 15 residues. CDR1 is MDHEN, CDR2 SYDVKM, per germline. The rearrangement uses TRBV28 and TRBJ2-5, with TRBD1 matching over 7 bases. This receptor was obtained from a man younger than 45 in good health and CMV-seronegative. Sequenced input: PBMCs. CDR3: CASSLPGQVQETQYF. CDR3 bases: TGTGCCAGCAGTTTACCAGGACAGGTCCAAGAGACCCAGTACTTC.